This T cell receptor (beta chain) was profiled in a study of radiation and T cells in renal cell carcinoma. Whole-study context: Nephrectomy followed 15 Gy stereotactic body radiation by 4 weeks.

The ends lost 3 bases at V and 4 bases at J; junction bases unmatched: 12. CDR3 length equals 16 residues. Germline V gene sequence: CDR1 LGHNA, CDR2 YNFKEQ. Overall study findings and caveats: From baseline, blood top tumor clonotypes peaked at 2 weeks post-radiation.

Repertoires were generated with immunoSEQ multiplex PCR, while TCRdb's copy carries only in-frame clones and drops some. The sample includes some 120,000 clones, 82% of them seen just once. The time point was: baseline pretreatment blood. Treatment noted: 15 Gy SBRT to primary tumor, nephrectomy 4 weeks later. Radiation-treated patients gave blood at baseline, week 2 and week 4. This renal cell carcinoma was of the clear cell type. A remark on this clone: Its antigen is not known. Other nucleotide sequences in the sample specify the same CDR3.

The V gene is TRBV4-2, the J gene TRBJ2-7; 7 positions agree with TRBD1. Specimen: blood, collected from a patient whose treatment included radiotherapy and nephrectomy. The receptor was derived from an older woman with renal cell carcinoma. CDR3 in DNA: TGTGCCAGCAGCCAGGGTCGGACAGGTTCCTCTTACGAGCAGTACTTC. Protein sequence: CASSQGRTGSSYEQYF.